These 22 T cell receptor beta chains were all obtained from the same sample, sequenced in a study of cytomegalovirus exposure and HLA in healthy donors. It was with 60 Vbeta and 13 Jbeta primers that the PCR ran. Sequenced by immunoSEQ multiplex PCR; TCRdb stores in-frame clones only, minus some. The sample lists 130,000 or so clones, around 66% occurring once. Sequencing used PBMCs. Receptors originate from a woman in her fifties or sixties in good health and CMV-seronegative.

The chain links TRBV6-1 to TRBJ2-7; the match to TRBD2 covers 12 bases. The germline gives CDR1 MNHNS, CDR2 SASEGT. V was pared by 4 bases and J by 4 bases, with 8 bases of the junction left unmatched. This CDR3 comprises 16 residues. The CDR3 sequence is CASSVGPSGGAYEQYF. The CDR3 region has the DNA TGTGCCAGCAGTGTGGGCCCTAGCGGGGGGGCTTACGAGCAGTACTTC.

V is TRBV7-3 and J is TRBJ2-7, with TRBD1 matching 10 bases. V was clipped by 4 bases and J by 2 bases; unmatched bases: 5. This CDR3 spans 15 amino acids. Germline CDR1 is SGHTA and CDR2 is FQGTGA. Here the CDR3 reads CASSSYGQGAYEQYF. DNA for the CDR3: TGTGCCAGCAGCTCCTACGGACAGGGGGCCTACGAGCAGTACTTC.

The gene calls are TRBV9 and TRBJ1-3, with TRBD1 matching 7 bases. V was clipped by 0 bases and J by 0 bases; unmatched bases: 3. The CDR3 has 16 residues. Germline V gene lookup returns CDR1 SGDLS and CDR2 YYNGEE. The chain's CDR3 is CASSVGTGHSGNTIYF. The CDR3 DNA follows: TGTGCCAGCAGCGTAGGGACAGGCCACTCTGGAAACACCATATATTTT. Complete variable domain (other parts from reference TRBV9 and TRBJ1-3): DSGVTQTPKHLITATGQRVTLRCSPRSGDLSVYWYQQSLDQGLQFLIQYYNGEERAKGNILERFSAQQFPDLHSELNLSSLELGDSALYFCASSVGTGHSGNTIYFGEGSWLTVV.

This clone has only one observation. The chain employs TRBV19 and TRBJ2-3, with 8 bases identical to TRBD2. J lost 1 base, V lost 7 bases, and 1 base had no gene match. The CDR3 is made up of 13 amino acids. Germline values: CDR1 LNHDA, CDR2 SQIVND (reference sequence). The CDR3 coding sequence is TGTGCCAGTACAGCGGGAGGCACAGATACGCAGTATTTT. Its translation is CASTAGGTDTQYF.

In its sample, this clone was seen once. The genes are TRBV7-3 and TRBJ2-3; tentatively, D is TRBD2 (6 bases). Trimming took 0 bases from V and 1 from J, leaving 8 bases between them. Per the germline V gene, CDR1 is SGHTA and CDR2 is FQGTGA. The length of the CDR3 is 15 residues. DNA of the CDR3: TGTGCCAGCAGCTTAACCGGGGGAGGCACAGATACGCAGTATTTT. Translation: CASSLTGGGTDTQYF. Combining the CDR3 with reference TRBV7-3 and TRBJ2-3 gives the whole variable domain GAGVSQTPSNKVTEKGKYVELRCDPISGHTALYWYRQSLGQGPEFLIYFQGTGAADDSGLPNDRFFAVRPEGSVSTLKIQRTERGDSAVYLCASSLTGGGTDTQYFGPGTRLTVL.

The V gene is TRBV29-1, the J gene TRBJ2-1; 9 bases align to TRBD2. With 7 bases clipped from V and 7 bases from J, the junction kept 14 bases outside the gene matches. CDR1 is SQVTM, CDR2 ANQGSEA, per germline. The CDR3 loop spans 15 amino acids. This chain's CDR3 is CSAAGGSGRKNEQFF. CDR3 nucleotide sequence: TGCAGCGCCGCCGGGGGTAGCGGGAGAAAGAATGAGCAGTTCTTC.

The chain recombines TRBV7-6 with TRBJ2-2, with TRBD1 matching 7 bases. Germline CDR1 is SGHVS and CDR2 is FNYEAQ. Trimming cost V 2 bases and J 6 bases; bases outside gene matches: 12. The CDR3 consists of 17 residues. CDR3 protein: CASSLQGGAGISGELFF. CDR3 sequence (DNA): TGTGCCAGCAGCTTACAAGGGGGCGCCGGGATATCCGGGGAGCTGTTTTTT.

The V call is TRBV28, the J call TRBJ1-5, with TRBD1 as a possible D gene (5 bases). Between the trimmed V and J ends, which lost 10 bases and 1 base, there was a span of 14 bases. Per germline, CDR1 MDHEN and CDR2 SYDVKM. The CDR3 sequence is 14 residues long. Here the CDR3 reads CATQRDPSNQPQHF. For the CDR3, the DNA is TGTGCCACCCAGCGGGACCCCAGCAATCAGCCCCAGCATTTT.

The chain uses TRBV2 and TRBJ1-1, with a possible D match to TRBD1 (5 bases). V dropped 3 bases and J dropped 4 bases, with 9 bases sitting between them. Per the germline V gene, CDR1 is SNHLY and CDR2 is FYNNEI. This CDR3 comprises 13 residues. The CDR3: CASSDRAATEAFF. CDR3 nucleotides: TGTGCCAGCAGTGACAGGGCGGCCACTGAAGCTTTCTTT.

The chain couples TRBV23-1 to TRBJ2-2; 7 bases map to TRBD1. TRBV23-1 is classed as an ORF, of uncertain function. Losses at the gene ends were 2 bases for V and 3 bases for J; bases not matched to a gene: 6. The CDR3 consists of 16 residues. The CDR3 DNA follows: TGCGCCAGCAGTCAAAACGGGACAGTACACACCGGGGAGCTGTTTTTT. Its protein is CASSQNGTVHTGELFF.

CDR3 DNA sequence: TGTGCCAGCAGCTTAGGACAGGGGATGAGCGAGCAGTACTTC. It translates to CASSLGQGMSEQYF. V and J are TRBV7-2 and TRBJ2-7; 8 positions agree with TRBD1. The CDR3 consists of 14 residues. The J segment lost 6 bases and the V segment lost 1 base, leaving 5 bases of the junction unmatched. Germline lookup yields CDR1 SGHTA and CDR2 FQGNSA. The full variable domain, its missing parts supplied by reference TRBV7-2 and TRBJ2-7, is GAGVSQSPSNKVTEKGKDVELRCDPISGHTALYWYRQSLGQGLEFLIYFQGNSAPDKSGLPSDRFSAERTGGSVSTLTIQRTQQEDSAVYLCASSLGQGMSEQYFGPGTRLTVT.

DNA for the CDR3: TGTGCCAGCAGCTTACGAGCGGGAGGGACCACAGATACGCAGTATTTT. Translating it yields CASSLRAGGTTDTQYF. This chain uses TRBV7-2 with TRBJ2-3; 10 bases align to TRBD2. V lost 2 bases to trimming and J lost 2 bases; unmatched junction nucleotides: 4. CDR1 and CDR2 from the germline V gene are SGHTA and FQGNSA. The CDR3 is 16 residues long.

The genes are TRBV2 and TRBJ2-2; 9 nucleotides agree with TRBD1. With 3 bases clipped from V and 6 bases from J, the junction kept 5 bases outside the gene matches. Germline V gene lookup returns CDR1 SNHLY and CDR2 FYNNEI. This CDR3 has 15 amino acids. The CDR3: CASSEVGQGSGELFF. The DNA for the CDR3 is TGTGCCAGCAGTGAGGTGGGACAGGGATCCGGGGAGCTGTTTTTT. The full variable domain, completed using reference TRBV2 and TRBJ2-2, is EPEVTQTPSHQVTQMGQEVILRCVPISNHLYFYWYRQILGQKVEFLVSFYNNEISEKSEIFDDQFSVERPDGSNFTLKIRSTKLEDSAMYFCASSEVGQGSGELFFGEGSRLTVL.

Only one count was recorded for this clone. This CDR3 is CASSQEAGSHYEQYF. CDR3 DNA: TGCGCCAGCAGCCAAGAAGCGGGGTCCCACTACGAGCAGTACTTC. V is TRBV4-1 and J is TRBJ2-7, with 7 bases identical to TRBD2. Germline CDR1 and CDR2: MGHRA and YSYEKL. There are 15 residues in the CDR3. J gave up 3 bases and V 0 bases, and 5 bases lay outside the gene matches.

This clone came up a few times. The V call is TRBV6-1, the J call TRBJ2-7; D may be TRBD1 (6 bases). The CDR3 has 13 amino acids. V lost 5 bases and J lost 2, with 10 bases in between. Looked up from germline, CDR1 is MNHNS and CDR2 is SASEGT. CDR3 protein: CASSYTGPYEQYF. The CDR3, as DNA: TGTGCCAGCAGTTATACAGGGCCCTACGAGCAGTACTTC.

The V call is TRBV9, the J call TRBJ2-5; 7 nucleotides agree with TRBD1. V lost 7 bases to trimming and J lost 5 bases; unmatched junction nucleotides: 8. CDR1 is SGDLS and CDR2 is YYNGEE in the germline V gene. The CDR3 runs 13 residues. CDR3 bases: TGTGCCAGCGGAGACAGGGCAGGGGAGACCCAGTACTTC. Translation: CASGDRAGETQYF.

This chain uses TRBV11-2 with TRBJ2-7; 7 nucleotides align to TRBD1. The CDR3 runs to 13 residues. Trimming removed 4 bases from V and 4 bases from J; junction bases left unmatched: 4. From germline, CDR1 is SGHAT and CDR2 FQNNGV. The CDR3 region is CASSYGTVYEQYF. CDR3 sequence (DNA): TGTGCCAGCAGCTACGGGACAGTATACGAGCAGTACTTC.

The table lists this clone with a few counts. The V and J genes are TRBV9 and TRBJ2-1; 8 bases agree with TRBD2. V lost 2 bases, J lost 8 bases, and 6 bases stayed unmatched. Germline assignment: CDR1 SGDLS and CDR2 YYNGEE. The CDR3 length is 14 residues. The CDR3 region is CASSVISGTYEQFF. CDR3 in DNA: TGTGCCAGCAGCGTCATTAGCGGGACCTATGAGCAGTTCTTC.

This clone occurred a few times. V is TRBV5-6 and J is TRBJ2-7; 10 bases map to TRBD2. V shed 4 bases, J shed 2 bases, and the junction held 3 bases outside the gene matches. The germline gives CDR1 SGHDT, CDR2 YYEEEE. This CDR3 is built from 14 residues. This CDR3 reads CASSPLAGPYEQYF. CDR3 sequence (DNA): TGTGCCAGCAGCCCACTAGCGGGGCCCTACGAGCAGTACTTC.

The rearrangement uses TRBV7-2 and TRBJ2-1; 8 bases match TRBD2. J was trimmed by 5 bases and V by 2 bases; bases with no gene match: 14. The CDR3 contains 18 residues. Germline values: CDR1 SGHTA, CDR2 FQGNSA. CDR3 protein: CASSLSPQLAAGNNEQFF. CDR3 in DNA: TGTGCCAGCAGCTTATCACCCCAACTAGCGGCCGGAAACAATGAGCAGTTCTTC.

This chain connects TRBV21-1 to TRBJ2-7; whether TRBD1, the table's D call, matches the DNA was not checked. TRBV21-1 is tagged as a pseudogene. CDR3 size: 16 residues. The chain's CDR3 is CASSEKGDRDSYEQYF. DNA for the CDR3: TGTGCCAGCAGCGAGAAGGGGGACAGGGACTCCTACGAGCAGTACTTC.

The table lists this clone with a few counts. This sequence joins TRBV6-4 and TRBJ1-2, with 7 bases lining up with TRBD1. With 4 bases clipped from V and 9 bases from J, the junction kept 8 bases outside the gene matches. CDR1 is MRHNA, CDR2 SNTAGT, per germline. The CDR3 is 13 residues long. CDR3 in DNA: TGTGCCAGCAGTGCGACAGGGAATATGCGCTACACCTTC. It is translated as CASSATGNMRYTF.